These T cell receptor beta chains were read from a single sample in a study of regulatory T cells in long-lasting Graves disease. Using its own MiXCR run on the multiplex PCR reads, TCRdb lists one record per CDR3 protein. The sample yields 400,000 to 500,000 distinct CDR3 sequences, approximately 14% seen once. The same specimen was also included in a second study, on T cells in Graves' hyperthyroidism and ophthalmopathy.

The sequenced sample was peripheral blood mononuclear cells (PBMCs), obtained at new diagnosis, from a patient treated with antithyroid drugs. These receptors came from a woman between 45 and 65 years old with Graves disease. CDR3s leave out the opening cysteine and the closing phenylalanine or tryptophan. Fields, in order: J gene, V gene, clone size, CDR3 protein. Clone size, where shown, is once, few, many, or a class for clones that have expanded.

TRBJ2-1 | TRBV25-1 | . | ASSEWREGAEQF
TRBJ1-1 | TRBV3-1 | many | ASSQNAGSTEAF
TRBJ2-3 | TRBV27 | many | ASSYGTYSPETDTQY
TRBJ2-1 | TRBV5-1 | many | ASSSTPSSGSTREQF
TRBJ2-7 | TRBV12-3/TRBV12-4 | many | ASSRSSWVYEQY
TRBJ2-7 | TRBV3-1 | many | ASSPPTSAYEQY
TRBJ2-3 | TRBV7-9 | . | ASTHRILPDTQY
TRBJ1-5 | TRBV6-2/TRBV6-3 | many | ASSSPPGQDYSNQPQH
TRBJ2-5 | TRBV4-1 | . | ASSPQTRSVETQY
TRBJ2-5 | TRBV28 | many | ASSIGTAGGETQY
. | TRBV19 | few | ASSAQARGLQETQY
TRBJ2-2 | TRBV7-3 | many | ASSSAGGTGELF
TRBJ2-6 | TRBV28 | . | ASTTGSTGANVLT